This TCR beta chain was found in a study of identical twins. Findings and caveats of the study: Cord blood beta clonotypes that were abundant carried fewer insertions, and memory repertoires showed no such trend.

Of note for this clonotype: Its antigen remains unknown.

After template switching added a universal primer site, the resulting cDNA carried unique molecular identifiers. MiXCR was run by TCRdb on the 5' RACE reads, yielding one entry per CDR3 protein. The table records 1.5 million to 2 million distinct CDR3 sequences, roughly a third of them present only once. V was trimmed by 1 base and J by 7 bases, leaving 11 bases between them. CDR1 and CDR2 from the germline V gene are MGHRA and YSYEKL. The CDR3 is 15 residues long. The chain carries TRBV4-1 and TRBJ1-6; the D gene is possibly TRBD1 (6 bases). The sample taken for sequencing was cord blood. This clonotype was sampled from a newborn girl in good health. The CDR3 loop reads CASSQGTDRNSPLHF. The CDR3 coding sequence is TGCGCCAGCAGCCAAGGAACGGACAGAAATTCACCCCTCCACTTT.